This T cell receptor (beta chain) was recorded in a study of vaccination effects on CD4 cells after COVID-19 (dated by TCRdb to about 2022). In the study overall: Two doses of either the BNT162b2 or the mRNA-1273 mRNA SARS-CoV-2 vaccine were administered to participants. A total of 10 COVID-19 convalescent patients and several SARS-CoV-2-naive healthy vaccine recipients were included in the full study. Cultures from other donors in the study were sequenced using the Oncomine TCR Beta short-read assay on an Illumina iSeq 100. The study compared SARS-CoV-2 spike-specific CD4+ TCR repertoires before and after mRNA vaccination in COVID-19 convalescent patients and infection-naive vaccine recipients.

In the ViraFEST assay, PBMC were stimulated with viral peptide pools, and antigen-specific CD4+ T cell clonotypes were then identified by expansion using TCR sequencing. After more than nine days of culture, CD4+ T cells were isolated with the EasySep CD4+ T cell isolation kit. Healthy vaccine recipients had no prior SARS-CoV-2 infection, confirmed by negative nucleocapsid antibodies before and after vaccination. Over 1.5 million PBMC per well were cultured with roughly 10 ug/ml peptides in IMDM containing approximately 4.6% human AB serum, about 9 IU/ml IL-2 and gentamicin. Half of the culture medium was replaced with fresh IL-2-containing medium on days 3 and 7. Unless otherwise noted, each peptide stimulation condition was cultured in triplicate wells. Using Ficoll-Paque Plus gradient centrifugation, PBMC were separated from whole blood and then either used fresh or cryopreserved at -140C. The spike proteins of SARS-CoV-2 and of the common cold coronaviruses HCoV-NL63, HCoV-OC43 and HCoV-229E were spanned by overlapping peptide pools. Genomic DNA was extracted from cultured CD4+ T cells with the QIAamp micro DNA kit.

The library came from the immunoSEQ multiplex PCR assay. TCR beta CDR3 sequencing was performed on DNA from the cultured, isolated CD4+ T cells. The published analysis was carried out like this. The analysis removed non-productive TCR sequences, trimmed reads to the CDR3 region, and retained only CDR3s that were 7 or more amino acids long. Antigen-specific clonotypes were identified with the MANAFEST web app by comparing expansion in peptide wells against reference cultures. Positive clones required FDR<0.05 expansion versus reference and all other wells, odds ratio above 5, and frequency above 0.1% in two replicate wells. Cross-reactive clonotypes were defined as significantly expanded in SARS-CoV-2 spike wells and in at least one common cold coronavirus spike condition. CDR3 similarity was assessed by Levenshtein distance with the stringdist R package, and unrooted trees were built with ape in R 3.6.1. What TCRdb holds here is the immuneACCESS table cut down to in-frame rearrangements. Part of the clones is not present; checked against another copy, under half of the missing clones reflect an unresolved V gene, and the others are unexplained. V and J calls and clone size are as listed in that table; D and trimming were resolved from the DNA. In all, the sample holds about 54,000 clones, and around 67% of those were seen once. The top ten clonotypes cover about 16% of the sample.

A word on this clone: Which antigen it targets is not known. No base qualities exist here, and no much larger clone lies one base off it.

Beyond this particular receptor, the publication reports: The study was limited by a small number of convalescent patients and lacked early post-infection timepoints. Among healthy vaccine recipients, nearly all vaccine-induced clones were SARS-CoV-2 mono-reactive, and just 1 of 255 was cross-reactive with common cold coronaviruses. Marked clonal contraction was observed in both infection-induced and vaccine-induced clones at late post-vaccination timepoints, consistent with waning T cell responses.

Including the terminal cysteine and phenylalanine, the CDR3 comprises 13 residues. CDR3 DNA is the only sequence kept; it has 39 bases, read in frame from the first base. Between the V and J ends, shortened by 0 bases and 6 bases respectively, the junction contains 9 bases. Reading the germline V gene gives CDR1 ENHRY and CDR2 SYGVKD. The receptor comes from a human donor who received a COVID-19 vaccine. The chain uses TRBV10-3 and TRBJ2-7, with the D gene not clear enough to name. The input for sequencing was CD4+ T cells from PBMCs cultured with SARS-CoV-2 spike peptides, taken before COVID-19 vaccination. In the paper's terms, the cell subset or site label means: SARS-CoV-2 spike overlapping peptide pool stimulation. The CDR3 here reads CAISESRGSEQYF. The DNA reads TGTGCCATCAGTGAGTCGAGAGGAAGCGAGCAGTACTTC.